The clone carrying this T cell receptor (beta chain) has only a few counts. The antigen is not known. These data come from a study of early T cells in non-severe SARS-CoV-2 infection. Study-level background: Bulk RNA from unsorted whole blood was sequenced; chains were unpaired.

Study-level points and caveats: VDJdb-based annotation leaned toward anti-spike CD8 responses and missed private and CD4 specificities.

In the library, individual cDNA molecules carried attached unique molecular identifiers. TCRdb ran MiXCR on the 5' RACE reads and lists one entry per CDR3 protein. The sample lists about 84,000 distinct CDR3 sequences; 9.5% to 13% were seen once. CDR1 and CDR2 (germline): LNHNV, YYDKDF (reference sequence). The CDR3 is 18 residues long. Trimming stripped 1 base from V and 2 bases from J, with 15 bases between. The sample comprised whole blood. The rearrangement joins TRBV15 to TRBJ2-6, with D possibly being TRBD1 (6 bases). The origin of this receptor is an adult who was a healthcare worker with PCR-confirmed SARS-CoV-2 infection or an uninfected control (not recorded which). The CDR3 sequence is CATSRVGTRTTGANVLTF. The CDR3 DNA follows: TGTGCCACCAGCAGAGTTGGGACACGTACCACTGGGGCCAACGTCCTGACTTTC.